The 30 T cell receptor beta chains given below trace back to one sample, sequenced in a study of early T cells in non-severe SARS-CoV-2 infection. Via MiXCR, TCRdb re-called the 5' RACE reads, giving one row per CDR3 protein. The sample consists of about 64,000 distinct CDR3 sequences, about 12% of them appearing once. The source material was whole blood. Receptor source: an adult who was a healthcare worker with PCR-confirmed SARS-CoV-2 infection or an uninfected control (not recorded which).

This chain joins TRBV7-9 and TRBJ1-4; 8 bases fit TRBD1. Per the germline V gene, CDR1 is SEHNR and CDR2 is FQNEAQ (reference sequence). This CDR3 has 17 residues. J lost 6 bases, V lost 5 bases, and 14 bases had no gene match. CDR3 nucleotides: TGTGCCAGCAGCCCCCCCGGACAGGGAAACGTCGATGAAAAACTGTTTTTT. It specifies CASSPPGQGNVDEKLFF. Together with reference TRBV7-9 and TRBJ1-4, the CDR3 gives the full variable domain: DTGVSQNPRHKITKRGQNVTFRCDPISEHNRLYWYRQTLGQGPEFLTYFQNEAQLEKSRLLSDRFSAERPKGSFSTLEIQRTEQGDSAMYLCASSPPGQGNVDEKLFFGSGTQLSVL.

This clonotype has ten or more counts. The CDR3 sequence: CASSTVSLGVTEAFF. CDR3 nucleotide sequence: TGTGCCAGCAGCACCGTTAGTCTGGGGGTCACTGAAGCTTTCTTT. V is TRBV7-8 and J is TRBJ1-1; TRBD1 is a possible D gene (5 bases). The CDR3 spans 15 residues. Germline loops: CDR1 SGHVS, CDR2 FQNEAQ. V shed 5 bases and J shed 4 bases, with 17 bases lying between them.

The sample holds many counts of this clonotype. V is TRBV24-1 and J is TRBJ2-2; 12 nucleotides match TRBD1. The CDR3 runs to 16 residues. With V trimmed by 4 bases and J by 7 bases, 6 bases remained unmatched. The germline V gene encodes CDR1 KGHDR and CDR2 SFDVKD. For the CDR3, the DNA is TGTGCCACCAGTGACGCGGGACAGGGGGCCGTCGGGGAGCTGTTTTTT. Translated, it gives CATSDAGQGAVGELFF.

In its sample, this clonotype was seen many times. This chain uses TRBV6-6 with TRBJ1-4, with D unclear. Between the trimmed V and J ends, which lost 0 bases and 7 bases, there was a span of 3 bases. The germline CDR1 and CDR2 sequences are MNHNY and SVGAGI (reference sequence). This CDR3 comprises 12 residues. This CDR3 is CASSYSTEKLFF. The CDR3 region has the DNA TGTGCCAGCAGTTACTCGACTGAAAAACTGTTTTTT.

The chain joins TRBV7-2 to TRBJ1-1; 7 nucleotides line up with TRBD1. Germline lookup yields CDR1 SGHTA and CDR2 FQGNSA. J gave up 1 base and V 5 bases, and 4 bases lay outside the gene matches. The CDR3 length is 14 residues. DNA for the CDR3: TGTGCCAGCAGCACGGGACAGTCGAACACTGAAGCTTTCTTT. Its translation: CASSTGQSNTEAFF.

This sequence joins TRBV6-5 and TRBJ1-4; D may be TRBD1 (5 bases). V shed 6 bases and J shed 0 bases, with 8 bases lying between them. CDR1 is MNHEY and CDR2 is SVGAGI in the germline V gene. CDR3 length: 14 amino acids. The CDR3 DNA is TGTGCCAGCAGCGGGGCCGCAACTAATGAAAAACTGTTTTTT. Its translation: CASSGAATNEKLFF.

This rearrangement joins TRBV14 to TRBJ2-1; perhaps TRBD2 as D (6 bases). CDR3 length: 14 residues. Germline V gene data show CDR1 as SGHDN and CDR2 as FVKESK. V was clipped by 6 bases and J by 0 bases, with 9 bases between them. DNA of the CDR3: TGTGCCAGCAGGCCGCGGGGCTCCTACAATGAGCAGTTCTTC. Translating it yields CASRPRGSYNEQFF.

The rearrangement joins TRBV7-2 to TRBJ2-6; no definite D call. Germline CDR1 reads SGHTA; CDR2 reads FQGNSA. V was cut by 5 bases and J by 0 bases, with 8 bases left in between. The CDR3 is 15 amino acids. Here the CDR3 reads CASSPQPSGANVLTF. The CDR3 nucleotides are TGTGCCAGCAGCCCACAGCCCTCTGGGGCCAACGTCCTGACTTTC.

The chain has TRBV27 and TRBJ2-3, with TRBD2 identical over 8 bases. CDR3 length equals 16 residues. Trimming took 6 bases from V and 0 from J; bases not matched to a gene: 8. The germline CDR1 and CDR2 sequences are MNHEY and SMNVEV (reference sequence). For the CDR3, the DNA is TGTGCCAGCAGACTCCTGGGCGGGGGGAGCACAGATACGCAGTATTTT. This codes for CASRLLGGGSTDTQYF.

There are a few counts of this clonotype. The J gene is TRBJ2-1, the V gene TRBV12-3 or TRBV12-4; D is undetermined. CDR3 length: 11 residues. Trimming pared 8 bases from V and 8 bases from J, leaving 10 bases between. CDR3 in DNA: TGTGCCAGCGGCCCGGGCCATGAGCAGTTCTTC. This gives the protein CASGPGHEQFF.

This clonotype was detected many times. The chain links TRBV18 to TRBJ2-3; D gene uncertain. Germline CDR1 is KGHSH and CDR2 is LQKENI. The CDR3 is 14 amino acids. Trimming removed 4 bases at V and 0 bases at J, with 8 bases between. The CDR3 sequence: CASSRDVSTDTQYF. The CDR3 DNA sequence: TGTGCCAGCTCACGGGATGTTAGCACAGATACGCAGTATTTT.

The chain has TRBV7-9 and TRBJ2-7; the match to TRBD1 covers 9 bases. There are 14 residues in the CDR3. The germline V gene encodes CDR1 SEHNR and CDR2 FQNEAQ (reference sequence). V lost 5 bases to trimming and J lost 4 bases; unmatched junction nucleotides: 6. CDR3 residues: CASSPWDREYEQYF. In DNA, the CDR3 is TGTGCCAGCAGCCCCTGGGACAGGGAATACGAGCAGTACTTC.

This clonotype turned up a few times. The J gene is TRBJ2-1, the V gene TRBV20-1; D ambiguous. V was trimmed by 0 bases and J by 0 bases, leaving 15 bases between them. The CDR3 loop spans 17 amino acids. CDR1 and CDR2 from the germline V gene are DFQATT and SNEGSKA (reference sequence). CDR3 DNA: TGCAGTGCTAGAGATTCTGGACCCACGAGCTCCTACAATGAGCAGTTCTTC. It is translated as CSARDSGPTSSYNEQFF.

V usage is TRBV5-1 and J usage is TRBJ2-1, with D unresolved. This CDR3 has 13 amino acids. The V end lost 2 bases, the J end lost 9 bases, and 12 bases lay between the germline ends. Germline V gene data show CDR1 as SGHRS and CDR2 as YFSETQ. The CDR3 loop reads CASSFSSVAEQFF. CDR3 nucleotides: TGCGCCAGCAGCTTCTCATCGGTGGCTGAGCAGTTCTTC.

This clonotype has a handful of counts. The J gene is TRBJ1-2, the V gene TRBV20-1, with TRBD1 matching 10 bases. CDR1 and CDR2 (germline): DFQATT, SNEGSKA (reference sequence). The CDR3 is 14 residues long. After removal of 4 bases from V and 5 bases from J, the junction contained 7 bases not matched to a gene. The CDR3 protein is CSATAGTGAYGYTF. CDR3 nucleotides: TGCAGTGCTACGGCCGGGACAGGGGCGTATGGCTACACCTTC.

This clonotype has more than one count but fewer than ten. The chain is built from TRBV19 and TRBJ1-2; TRBD1 aligns across 7 bases. The germline V gene has CDR1 LNHDA and CDR2 SQIVND (reference sequence). The CDR3 consists of 15 residues. The V gene end was trimmed by 2 bases and the J gene end by 5 bases; junction bases not matched to a gene: 8. CDR3: CASSIPPAGGYGYTF. The CDR3 DNA reads as TGTGCCAGTAGTATACCCCCCGCAGGGGGATATGGCTACACCTTC.

The CDR3, as DNA: TGCGCCCAGGACAGACTCAACTATGGCTACACCTTC. Amino acids: CAQDRLNYGYTF. The chain links TRBV20-1 to TRBJ1-2; weak D call: TRBD1 (6 bases). The CDR3 has 12 residues. The germline CDR1 and CDR2 sequences are DFQATT and SNEGSKA (reference sequence).

There are a few counts of this clonotype. This chain joins TRBV5-1 and TRBJ2-7; 7 nucleotides agree with TRBD2. Germline CDR1 is SGHRS and CDR2 is YFSETQ. After removal of 0 bases from V and 3 bases from J, the junction contained 6 bases not matched to a gene. The CDR3 covers 15 residues. The CDR3 region has the DNA TGCGCCAGCAGCTTGGTAGCGGGCAGGATCTACGAGCAGTACTTC. Translating gives CASSLVAGRIYEQYF.

J is TRBJ2-2 and V is TRBV6-4; 7 bases align to TRBD2. The J segment lost 6 bases and the V segment lost 0 bases, leaving 1 base of the junction unmatched. This CDR3 has 14 amino acids. The germline V gene encodes CDR1 MRHNA and CDR2 SNTAGT. The CDR3 is CASSDSSGAGELFF. The CDR3 bases are TGTGCCAGCAGTGACTCGAGCGGGGCCGGGGAGCTGTTTTTT.

CDR3 in amino acids: CASSFWALGTEAFF. The CDR3 DNA reads as TGTGCCAGCAGTTTCTGGGCCCTGGGGACTGAAGCTTTCTTT. The rearrangement joins TRBV12-3 or TRBV12-4 to TRBJ1-1; D remains unclear. The CDR3 length is 14 residues. V lost 3 bases and J 5 bases, leaving 13 bases between the germline ends.

At least ten counts were recorded for this clonotype. The rearrangement joins TRBV4-1 to TRBJ1-6; D is unclear. CDR3 length: 16 amino acids. Trimming removed 4 bases at V and 0 bases at J, with 10 bases between. The germline V gene encodes CDR1 MGHRA and CDR2 YSYEKL. The CDR3 coding sequence is TGCGCCAGCAGCCCTACATCGAGCTCCTATAATTCACCCCTCCACTTT. Translation: CASSPTSSSYNSPLHF.

There are a few counts of this clonotype. V usage is TRBV5-1 and J usage is TRBJ2-2, with no clear D. From germline, CDR1 is SGHRS and CDR2 YFSETQ. The CDR3 runs 14 residues. Between the trimmed V and J ends, which lost 0 bases and 3 bases, there was a span of 6 bases. The CDR3 loop reads CASSLAGYTGELFF. The DNA of the CDR3 is TGCGCCAGCAGCTTGGCAGGATACACCGGGGAGCTGTTTTTT.

The chain is built from TRBV5-1 and TRBJ1-4; no clear D gene. CDR1 and CDR2 from the germline V gene are SGHRS and YFSETQ. Trimming took 1 base from V and 12 from J, leaving 13 bases between them. This CDR3 is 13 amino acids long. DNA for the CDR3: TGCGCCAGCAGCTTGATTTCCGACCTGGAACTGTTTTTT. Encoded protein: CASSLISDLELFF.

At least ten counts were recorded for this clonotype. The CDR3, as DNA: TGTGCCAGCAGTGAAACCGAAACAGGGGGCACAGATACGCAGTATTTT. Translation gives CASSETETGGTDTQYF. The rearrangement joins TRBV6-1 to TRBJ2-3; 7 bases match TRBD1. This CDR3 has 16 amino acids. After removal of 2 bases from V and 1 base from J, the junction contained 6 bases not matched to a gene. CDR1 is MNHNS and CDR2 is SASEGT in the germline V gene.

This clonotype was detected a few times. This chain uses TRBV6-7 with TRBJ2-7; D possibly uses TRBD1 or TRBD2 (5 bases each). TRBV6-7 is marked as an open reading frame, function uncertain. V lost 3 bases and J lost 6, with 15 bases in between. This CDR3 spans 14 amino acids. The CDR3 spells CASSYGTVNTEQYF. The CDR3 bases are TGTGCCAGCAGTTATGGGACGGTGAACACCGAGCAGTACTTC.

The chain is built from TRBV3-1 and TRBJ2-7; no definite D call. The V end lost 0 bases, the J end lost 7 bases, and 10 bases lay between the germline ends. The CDR3 runs to 13 residues. CDR1 is LGHDT and CDR2 is YNNKEL in the germline V gene (reference sequence). CDR3 amino acids: CASSQDWGEEQYF. CDR3 in DNA: TGTGCCAGCAGCCAAGATTGGGGTGAAGAGCAGTACTTC.

V gene TRBV6-2 or TRBV6-3 combines with J gene TRBJ2-5, with 12 bases fitting TRBD2. CDR1 and CDR2 (germline): MNHEY, SVGEGT. This CDR3 is built from 18 residues. Trimming at V came to 2 bases and at J to 0 bases, leaving 7 bases not matched to a gene. CDR3 region: CASSYRPLAGGYQETQYF. The DNA of the CDR3 is TGTGCCAGCAGTTACCGGCCTCTAGCGGGGGGGTACCAAGAGACCCAGTACTTC.

In this sample, this clonotype turned up a few times. This rearrangement joins TRBV6-6 to TRBJ1-5; no reliable D call. This CDR3 comprises 13 residues. V lost 1 base to trimming and J lost 0 bases, with 1 base between them. CDR1 is MNHNY and CDR2 is SVGAGI in the germline V gene (reference sequence). CDR3 loop: CASSYFSNQPQHF. CDR3 nucleotides: TGTGCCAGCAGTTACTTTAGCAATCAGCCCCAGCATTTT.

This clonotype was detected only a few times. The CDR3 DNA sequence: TGCAGCGCGGCGGATGAGCAGTTCTTC. This gives the protein CSAADEQFF. This chain connects TRBV20-1 to TRBJ2-1; D gene unclear. This CDR3 has 9 amino acids. Germline values: CDR1 DFQATT, CDR2 SNEGSKA (reference sequence).

This chain connects TRBV7-9 to TRBJ2-3, with unresolved D. The CDR3 consists of 13 residues. V lost 5 bases and J lost 5, with 11 bases in between. Germline CDR1 and CDR2: SEHNR and FQNEAQ (reference sequence). Here the CDR3 reads CASSLPQLDTQYF. CDR3 coding DNA: TGTGCCAGCAGCCTCCCGCAACTAGATACGCAGTATTTT.